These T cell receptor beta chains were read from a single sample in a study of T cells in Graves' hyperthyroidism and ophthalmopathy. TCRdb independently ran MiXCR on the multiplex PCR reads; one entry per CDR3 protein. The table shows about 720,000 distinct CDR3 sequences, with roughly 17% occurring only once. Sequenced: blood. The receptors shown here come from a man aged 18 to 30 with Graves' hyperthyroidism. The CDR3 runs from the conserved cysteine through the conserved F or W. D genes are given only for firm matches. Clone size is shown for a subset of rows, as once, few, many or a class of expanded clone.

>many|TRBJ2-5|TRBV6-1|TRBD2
TGTGCCACCTTAACTAGCGGGAGGTCCGAGACCCAGTACTTC
CATLTSGRSETQYF
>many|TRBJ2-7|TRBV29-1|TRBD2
TGCAGCGTTGAAGATCTAGGGAGGGGCGGGAAGGGCGAGCAGTACTTC
CSVEDLGRGGKGEQYF
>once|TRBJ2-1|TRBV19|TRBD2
TGTGCCAGTACCACCCGGGGGGGATTCAATGAGCAGTTCTTC
CASTTRGGFNEQFF
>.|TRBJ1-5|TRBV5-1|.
TGCGCCAGCAGCGAACAGACCGATCAGCCCCAGCATTTT
CASSEQTDQPQHF
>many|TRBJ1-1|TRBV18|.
TGTGCCAGCTCACCAAAGGGGCCCCAGACTCACACTGAAGCTTTCTTT
CASSPKGPQTHTEAFF
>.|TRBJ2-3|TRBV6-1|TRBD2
TGTGCCAGCAGCTCACCGCGGACTAGCGGGAGGGGAGATACGCAGTATTTT
CASSSPRTSGRGDTQYF
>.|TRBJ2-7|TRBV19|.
TGTGCCAGTAGTATTACATCGCTTAGCTCCTACGAGCAGTACTTC
CASSITSLSSYEQYF
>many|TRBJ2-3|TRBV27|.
TGTGCCAGCAGCCTGCCCCCAGATACGCAGTATTTT
CASSLPPDTQYF
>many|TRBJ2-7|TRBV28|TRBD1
TGTGCCAGCAGACTACAGGGGACCGAGCAGTACTTC
CASRLQGTEQYF
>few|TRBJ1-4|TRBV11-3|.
TGTGCCAGCAGTTACGAGGGGATCGGTGAAAAACTGTTTTTT
CASSYEGIGEKLFF
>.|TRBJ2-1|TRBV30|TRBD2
TGTGCCTGGAGTAGAACTAGCGGGAGGGCCAGCCGAAATGAGCAGTTCTTC
CAWSRTSGRASRNEQFF
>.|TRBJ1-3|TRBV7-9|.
TGTGCCAGCACCTCGGCGGCGAGCTCTGGAAACACCATATATTTT
CASTSAASSGNTIYF
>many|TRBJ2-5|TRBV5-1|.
TGCGCCAGCAGCTTGGGGGGGGTCGGAGAGACCCAGTACTTC
CASSLGGVGETQYF
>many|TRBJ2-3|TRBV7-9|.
TGTGCCAGCAGCTCCGACGCGGGAACAGATACGCAGTATTTT
CASSSDAGTDTQYF
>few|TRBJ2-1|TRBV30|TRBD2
TGTGCCTGGAGTGTAACTAGCGGGAGGGAACAGTTCTTC
CAWSVTSGREQFF
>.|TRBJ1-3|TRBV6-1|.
TGTGCCAGCAGCTCGGCAGCTGGAAACACCATATATTTT
CASSSAAGNTIYF
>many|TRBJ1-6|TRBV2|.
TGTGCCAGCAGTGGACAGGTGGACAATTCACCCCTCCACTTT
CASSGQVDNSPLHF
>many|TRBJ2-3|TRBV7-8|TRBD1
TGTGCCAGCAGCGACCGACAGGGCATGAGGACAGATACGCAGTATTTT
CASSDRQGMRTDTQYF
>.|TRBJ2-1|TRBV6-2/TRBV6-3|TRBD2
TGTGCCAGCAGTACGGGACTAGCGTCTTTTATGTTCTTC
CASSTGLASFMFF
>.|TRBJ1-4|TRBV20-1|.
TGCAGTGCTCCAGGAATAAGGGCAACTAATGAAAAACTGTTTTTT
CSAPGIRATNEKLFF
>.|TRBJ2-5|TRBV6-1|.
TGTGCCAGCAGTTTACACCGGGACGGACAAGGGACCCAGTACTTC
CASSLHRDGQGTQYF
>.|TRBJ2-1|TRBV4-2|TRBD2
TGTGCCAGCAGCCAAGATGACTCTAGCGGGGTCGGTAATGAGCAGTTCTTC
CASSQDDSSGVGNEQFF
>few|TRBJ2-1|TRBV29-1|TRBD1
TGCAGCGTTGACGCCCCCACAGGGGGGAATGAGCAGTTCTTC
CSVDAPTGGNEQFF
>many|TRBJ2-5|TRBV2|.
TGTGCCAGCAGCCGCCTTCGGGCTGCCCAAGAGACCCAGTACTTC
CASSRLRAAQETQYF
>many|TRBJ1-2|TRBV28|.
TGTGCCAGCAGTTTCGGCGGGGCTACCGCTAACTATGGCTACACCTTC
CASSFGGATANYGYTF
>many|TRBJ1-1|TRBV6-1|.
TGTGCCAGCAGTACCGGGACGGCCTTAGGAGCTTTCTTT
CASSTGTALGAFF
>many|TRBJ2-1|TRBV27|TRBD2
TGTGCCAGCAGTTTACTGGTAGCGGGAGGGCCCCATGAGCAGTTCTTC
CASSLLVAGGPHEQFF
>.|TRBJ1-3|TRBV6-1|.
TGTGCCAGCAGTGAAGGGGCAGGGCCAAGAAACACCATATATTTT
CASSEGAGPRNTIYF
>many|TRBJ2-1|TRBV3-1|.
TGTGCCAGCAGCCCACTCCTGGGGAATGAGCAGTTCTTC
CASSPLLGNEQFF
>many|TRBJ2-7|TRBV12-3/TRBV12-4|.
TGTGCCAGCAGTTTAGGGACCCTGGTGGACGAGCAGTACTTC
CASSLGTLVDEQYF
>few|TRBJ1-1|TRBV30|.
TGTGCCTGGAGTTTGGGCAGGGCAGAAGCTTTCTTT
CAWSLGRAEAFF
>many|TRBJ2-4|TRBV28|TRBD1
TGTGCCAGCAGTTCCCGAGGACAGGCAGTATTCGTCAAAAACATTCAGTACTTC
CASSSRGQAVFVKNIQYF
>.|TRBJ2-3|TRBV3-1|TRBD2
TGTGCCAGCAGCCAAGTTTTAGGAACTAGCGTATCCACAGATACGCAGTATTTT
CASSQVLGTSVSTDTQYF
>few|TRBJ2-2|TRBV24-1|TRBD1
TGTGCCACCCGGGGAGACCCGGGACAGCGTAACACCGGGGAGCTGTTTTTT
CATRGDPGQRNTGELFF
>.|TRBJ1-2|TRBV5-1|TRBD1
TGCGCCAGCAGTCCCGGGACAGGGTCCGGGGGTCGTGGCTACACCTTC
CASSPGTGSGGRGYTF
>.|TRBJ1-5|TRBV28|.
TGTGCCAGCAGCTCGGGACTTGGCAATCAGCCCCAGCATTTT
CASSSGLGNQPQHF
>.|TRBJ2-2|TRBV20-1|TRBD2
TGCAGTGCTAGCTACGCGGGAGACACCACCGGGGAGCTGTTTTTT
CSASYAGDTTGELFF
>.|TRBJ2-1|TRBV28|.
TGTGCCAGCAGTTTACGGGAATCGATATACTACAATGAGCAGTTCTTC
CASSLRESIYYNEQFF
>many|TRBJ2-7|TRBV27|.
TGTGCCAGCAGGATCCTGGGGTCCTACGAGCAGTACTTC
CASRILGSYEQYF
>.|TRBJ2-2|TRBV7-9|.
TGTGCCAGCAGCTTAGCGCCCGGGATCGGGGAGCTGTTTTTT
CASSLAPGIGELFF
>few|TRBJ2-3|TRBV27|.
TGTGCCAGCCAATCCCTGCCCGGGAGCCCCACAGATACGCAGTATTTT
CASQSLPGSPTDTQYF
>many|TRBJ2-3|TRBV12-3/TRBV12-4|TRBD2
TGTGCCAGCAGCCTGACTAGCGCAACCACAGATACGCAGTATTTT
CASSLTSATTDTQYF
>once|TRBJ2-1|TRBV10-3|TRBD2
TGTGCCATCAGTGATGGGGTAGCGGGAAGGGATGAGCAGTTCTTC
CAISDGVAGRDEQFF
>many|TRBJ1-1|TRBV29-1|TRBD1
TGCAGCTTCGCCCCGGACAGGGGCCCTGAAGCTTTCTTT
CSFAPDRGPEAFF
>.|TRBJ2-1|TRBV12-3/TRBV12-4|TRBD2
TGTGCCAGCAGAAGCGGGAGGTTCTTATACAATGAGCAGTTCTTC
CASRSGRFLYNEQFF
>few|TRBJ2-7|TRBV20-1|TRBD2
TGCAGTGCTAGAGAGGGGGGGATGGGCGAGCAGTACTTC
CSAREGGMGEQYF
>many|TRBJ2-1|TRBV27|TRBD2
TGTGCCAGCATCATGGGGACTAGCGGGACGGGTGAGCAGTTCTTC
CASIMGTSGTGEQFF
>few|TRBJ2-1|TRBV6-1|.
TGTGCCAGCAGTGAAGTAAGGGACAATGAGCAGTTCTTC
CASSEVRDNEQFF
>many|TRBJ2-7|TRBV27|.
TGTGCCAGCAGTTTAAACAGGTTAAGTAACGAGCAGTACTTC
CASSLNRLSNEQYF
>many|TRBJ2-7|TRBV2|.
TGTGCCAGCAAAAAGAATAACGAGCAGTACTTC
CASKKNNEQYF
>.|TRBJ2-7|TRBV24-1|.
TGTGCCACCAGTGAGGGGACAAACGAGCAGTACTTC
CATSEGTNEQYF
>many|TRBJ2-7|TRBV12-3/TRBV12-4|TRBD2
TGTGCCAGCAGCCCCCTAGGGACTAGCGGATTCTCCTACGAGCAGTACTTC
CASSPLGTSGFSYEQYF